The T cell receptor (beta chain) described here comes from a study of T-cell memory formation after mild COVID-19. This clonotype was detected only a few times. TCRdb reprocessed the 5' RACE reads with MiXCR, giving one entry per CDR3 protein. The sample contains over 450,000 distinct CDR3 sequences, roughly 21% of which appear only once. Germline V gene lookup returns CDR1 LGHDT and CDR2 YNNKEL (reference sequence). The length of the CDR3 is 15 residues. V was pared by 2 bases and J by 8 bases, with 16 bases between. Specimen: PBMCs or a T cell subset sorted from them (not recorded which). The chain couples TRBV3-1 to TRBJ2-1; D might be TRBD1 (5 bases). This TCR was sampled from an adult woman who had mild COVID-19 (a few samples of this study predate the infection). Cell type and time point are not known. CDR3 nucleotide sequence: TGTGCCAGCAGCCAAAGTGCGCCCTGGGGCGATGAGCAGTTCTTC. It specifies CASSQSAPWGDEQFF.